Listed below are T cell receptor beta chains from one sample, sequenced in a study of blood T cell repertoires in COVID-19. Sequencing used immunoSEQ multiplex PCR; TCRdb keeps in-frame clones, though not all of them. The data contain approximately 200,000 clones, roughly 80% of them singletons. Material: peripheral blood. Receptor source: a woman aged 60-75 years who had recovered from COVID-19. Each CDR3 is given with its conserved first and last residue. The D gene is left open where the match is weak. Some rows have no size entry. The others give once, few or many, or a class for an expanded clone.

clone size: NA
V gene: TRBV7-2
D gene: NA
J gene: TRBJ1-2
CDR3 DNA: TGTGCCAGCAGCGGAGGACAGACTAACTATGGCTACACCTTC
CDR3 protein: CASSGGQTNYGYTF

clone size: NA
V gene: TRBV2
D gene: NA
J gene: TRBJ2-5
CDR3 DNA: TGTGCCAGCAGGCTGGACTTCCAGGAAGAGACCCAGTACTTC
CDR3 protein: CASRLDFQEETQYF

clone size: NA
V gene: TRBV30
D gene: NA
J gene: TRBJ2-5
CDR3 DNA: TGTGCCTGGAGTTTACTAGAGAAAGAGACCCAGTACTTC
CDR3 protein: CAWSLLEKETQYF

clone size: NA
V gene: TRBV4-1
D gene: TRBD1
J gene: TRBJ1-5
CDR3 DNA: TGCGCCAGCAGTGCGGACAGGGGGCGAGATCAGCCCCAGCATTTT
CDR3 protein: CASSADRGRDQPQHF

clone size: NA
V gene: TRBV15
D gene: NA
J gene: TRBJ2-1
CDR3 DNA: TGTGCCACCAGCAGAGATCTTAGCCAGGGTGCTTTGGAGCAGTTCTTC
CDR3 protein: CATSRDLSQGALEQFF

clone size: NA
V gene: TRBV14
D gene: NA
J gene: TRBJ2-6
CDR3 DNA: TGTGCCAGCAGCCAAGCACAGCAGTCTGGGGCCAACGTCCTGACTTTC
CDR3 protein: CASSQAQQSGANVLTF

clone size: NA
V gene: TRBV7-6
D gene: NA
J gene: TRBJ1-2
CDR3 DNA: TGTGCCAGCAGCTTAGCAGGGGGTGGCCCCGGTGGCTACACCTTC
CDR3 protein: CASSLAGGGPGGYTF

clone size: NA
V gene: TRBV4-1
D gene: NA
J gene: TRBJ1-1
CDR3 DNA: TGCGCCAGCAGCCCGGTCCGGGCGGGGACTGAAGCTTTCTTT
CDR3 protein: CASSPVRAGTEAFF

clone size: NA
V gene: TRBV6-5
D gene: TRBD1
J gene: TRBJ1-4
CDR3 DNA: TGTGCCAGCAGTTACGATCGGACAGGGAGGAAACTGTTTTTT
CDR3 protein: CASSYDRTGRKLFF

clone size: once
V gene: TRBV3-1/TRBV3-2
D gene: TRBD1
J gene: TRBJ1-5
CDR3 DNA: TGTGCCAGCAGCCAAGATCAGGGGGATCAGCCCCAGCATTTT
CDR3 protein: CASSQDQGDQPQHF

clone size: NA
V gene: TRBV5-8
D gene: NA
J gene: TRBJ1-4
CDR3 DNA: TGTGCCAGCAGCTTGTCGAGGTTCCGGGGAAATGAAAAACTGTTTTTT
CDR3 protein: CASSLSRFRGNEKLFF

clone size: NA
V gene: TRBV27
D gene: TRBD1
J gene: TRBJ1-2
CDR3 DNA: TGTGCCAGCAGGGGAGACAGGGATGAATATGGCTACACCTTC
CDR3 protein: CASRGDRDEYGYTF

clone size: NA
V gene: TRBV7-6
D gene: NA
J gene: TRBJ1-5
CDR3 DNA: TGTGCCAGCAGCTTAAAGCACCCTAGCAATCAGCCCCAGCATTTT
CDR3 protein: CASSLKHPSNQPQHF

clone size: once
V gene: TRBV4-1
D gene: TRBD1
J gene: TRBJ1-3
CDR3 DNA: TGCGCCAGCAGCCAAGGTTGGACAGGGAGAAACACCATATATTTT
CDR3 protein: CASSQGWTGRNTIYF

clone size: once
V gene: TRBV27
D gene: TRBD1
J gene: TRBJ2-3
CDR3 DNA: TGTGCCAGCAGCCCGAGAGTGAGGGGGCCGTCGACAGATACGCAGTATTTT
CDR3 protein: CASSPRVRGPSTDTQYF

clone size: once
V gene: TRBV2
D gene: NA
J gene: TRBJ2-6
CDR3 DNA: TGTGCCAGCAGTCCCCAGGGTAAGGCTGGGGCCAACGTCCTGACTTTC
CDR3 protein: CASSPQGKAGANVLTF

clone size: NA
V gene: TRBV19
D gene: NA
J gene: TRBJ1-6
CDR3 DNA: TGTGCCAGTAGTAACCGGGAACATTCACCCCTCCACTTT
CDR3 protein: CASSNREHSPLHF

clone size: NA
V gene: TRBV6-5
D gene: NA
J gene: TRBJ1-2
CDR3 DNA: TGTGCCAGCAGAGCATCTACGTCAGCGATCTATGGCTACACCTTC
CDR3 protein: CASRASTSAIYGYTF

clone size: NA
V gene: TRBV30
D gene: NA
J gene: TRBJ1-1
CDR3 DNA: TGTGCCACCACCTGGCCTGAAGCTTTCTTT
CDR3 protein: CATTWPEAFF

clone size: NA
V gene: TRBV20-1
D gene: NA
J gene: TRBJ2-1
CDR3 DNA: TGCAGTGCTCCCCGGAGAAATGAGCAGTTCTTC
CDR3 protein: CSAPRRNEQFF

clone size: NA
V gene: TRBV6-5
D gene: TRBD1
J gene: TRBJ1-5
CDR3 DNA: TGTGCCAGCAGGAAAGACAGGGGAAGCAATCAGCCCCAGCATTTT
CDR3 protein: CASRKDRGSNQPQHF

clone size: few
V gene: TRBV5-4
D gene: NA
J gene: TRBJ1-1
CDR3 DNA: TGTGCCAGCAGCTTCCGAAGGACAGCTACTGAAGCTTTCTTT
CDR3 protein: CASSFRRTATEAFF

clone size: NA
V gene: TRBV5-1
D gene: TRBD1
J gene: TRBJ1-1
CDR3 DNA: TGCGCCAGCAGCCAGACAGGGGAGTCCACTGAAGCTTTCTTT
CDR3 protein: CASSQTGESTEAFF

clone size: NA
V gene: TRBV5-1
D gene: TRBD2
J gene: TRBJ2-7
CDR3 DNA: TGCGCCAGCAGCTTGGTAGCGGGGGCGACCGAGCAGTACTTC
CDR3 protein: CASSLVAGATEQYF

clone size: NA
V gene: TRBV6-1
D gene: NA
J gene: TRBJ2-2
CDR3 DNA: TGTGCCAGCAGTGCCCTACTATCACGGATGGGCACCGGGGAGCTGTTTTTT
CDR3 protein: CASSALLSRMGTGELFF

clone size: NA
V gene: TRBV5-4
D gene: TRBD1
J gene: TRBJ2-7
CDR3 DNA: TGTGCCAGCAGCTTCTTAGGGACAGGGGGTATGGGGCAGTACTTC
CDR3 protein: CASSFLGTGGMGQYF

clone size: NA
V gene: TRBV7-3
D gene: TRBD1
J gene: TRBJ2-1
CDR3 DNA: TGTGCCAGCAGTACGGGACAGAACAATGAGCAGTTCTTC
CDR3 protein: CASSTGQNNEQFF

clone size: NA
V gene: TRBV5-6
D gene: NA
J gene: TRBJ2-3
CDR3 DNA: TGTGCCAGCAGCTTAGCCCGGCGGGGGCGGCCCTACGGCACAGATACGCAGTATTTT
CDR3 protein: CASSLARRGRPYGTDTQYF

clone size: NA
V gene: TRBV25-1
D gene: NA
J gene: TRBJ1-4
CDR3 DNA: TGTGCCAGCAGTGGCAGGGGCCGACAGGAAAAACTGTTTTTT
CDR3 protein: CASSGRGRQEKLFF

clone size: NA
V gene: TRBV6-6
D gene: NA
J gene: TRBJ1-2
CDR3 DNA: TGTGCCAGCAGTTACTCGGGAACAGGGTCAGATGGCTACACCTTC
CDR3 protein: CASSYSGTGSDGYTF

clone size: NA
V gene: TRBV29-1
D gene: TRBD1
J gene: TRBJ2-7
CDR3 DNA: TGCAGTTTCCAGGGGGCATCGCCCTACGAGCAGTACTTC
CDR3 protein: CSFQGASPYEQYF

clone size: NA
V gene: TRBV5-5
D gene: TRBD1
J gene: TRBJ1-2
CDR3 DNA: TGTGCCAGCAGCACCGAACAGGGGAAAAGAGGCTACACCTTC
CDR3 protein: CASSTEQGKRGYTF

clone size: NA
V gene: TRBV7-9
D gene: NA
J gene: TRBJ1-5
CDR3 DNA: TGTGCCAGCAGCTTAGTCCCTTCCACAGATTATAGCAATCAGCCCCAGCATTTT
CDR3 protein: CASSLVPSTDYSNQPQHF

clone size: NA
V gene: TRBV6-4
D gene: TRBD2
J gene: TRBJ2-2
CDR3 DNA: TGTGCCAGCAGTGACTCGGGACTAGAACCCACCGGGGAGCTGTTTTTT
CDR3 protein: CASSDSGLEPTGELFF

clone size: NA
V gene: TRBV5-1
D gene: NA
J gene: TRBJ1-1
CDR3 DNA: TGCGCCAGCAGCTCAGGGTGGGGCGCAGACACTGAAGCTTTCTTT
CDR3 protein: CASSSGWGADTEAFF

clone size: NA
V gene: TRBV9
D gene: TRBD1
J gene: TRBJ2-3
CDR3 DNA: TGTGCCAGCAGCGTAGACGGGACAGGGGGCATATATCCAGATACGCAGTATTTT
CDR3 protein: CASSVDGTGGIYPDTQYF

clone size: NA
V gene: TRBV5-1
D gene: TRBD2
J gene: TRBJ2-1
CDR3 DNA: TGCGCCAGCAGATTTAGAGGGACTAGCGTATACAATGAGCAGTTCTTC
CDR3 protein: CASRFRGTSVYNEQFF

clone size: NA
V gene: TRBV4-2
D gene: TRBD2
J gene: TRBJ2-3
CDR3 DNA: TGTGCCAGCAGCCAGATAGCGGGGGGGCCGACAGATACGCAGTATTTT
CDR3 protein: CASSQIAGGPTDTQYF

clone size: once
V gene: TRBV7-3
D gene: NA
J gene: TRBJ2-3
CDR3 DNA: TGTGCCAGCAGCTTATTGTATAGTCCCGATACGCAGTATTTT
CDR3 protein: CASSLLYSPDTQYF

clone size: NA
V gene: TRBV11-2
D gene: TRBD1
J gene: TRBJ1-1
CDR3 DNA: TGTGCCAGCAGCCTCCGACAGGGACCCATGAACACTGAAGCTTTCTTT
CDR3 protein: CASSLRQGPMNTEAFF

clone size: NA
V gene: TRBV11-2
D gene: TRBD1
J gene: TRBJ2-5
CDR3 DNA: TGTGCCAGCAGTTCCCGGGACAGGGAGTTAGGAGAGACCCAGTACTTC
CDR3 protein: CASSSRDRELGETQYF

clone size: few
V gene: TRBV19
D gene: TRBD1
J gene: TRBJ2-6
CDR3 DNA: TGTGCCAGTACCTCGGATCGGACAGGGGGGAAGTCGGGGGCCAACGTCCTGACTTTC
CDR3 protein: CASTSDRTGGKSGANVLTF

clone size: NA
V gene: TRBV30
D gene: NA
J gene: TRBJ2-7
CDR3 DNA: TGTGCCTGGACAAAATTGTCCGGACTACGCGCCTACGAGCAGTACTTC
CDR3 protein: CAWTKLSGLRAYEQYF

clone size: NA
V gene: TRBV19
D gene: NA
J gene: TRBJ1-5
CDR3 DNA: TGTGCCACAACCCCTGGGCAGTCCCGCAATCAGCCCCAGCATTTT
CDR3 protein: CATTPGQSRNQPQHF

clone size: once
V gene: TRBV10-3
D gene: NA
J gene: TRBJ1-5
CDR3 DNA: TGTGCCATCAGTGAGTCGCGGCAGCCCCAGCATTTT
CDR3 protein: CAISESRQPQHF

clone size: NA
V gene: TRBV7-9
D gene: TRBD2
J gene: TRBJ2-5
CDR3 DNA: TGTGCCAGCGGGACTAGCGGCCAACAAGAGACCCAGTACTTC
CDR3 protein: CASGTSGQQETQYF

clone size: NA
V gene: TRBV7-3
D gene: TRBD1
J gene: TRBJ2-7
CDR3 DNA: TGTGCCAGCAGCGTAGACGGGACAGCGTCTCCCTACGAGCAGTACTTC
CDR3 protein: CASSVDGTASPYEQYF

clone size: NA
V gene: TRBV18
D gene: NA
J gene: TRBJ1-4
CDR3 DNA: TGTGCCAGCTCCCCTTCAACTAATGAAAAACTGTTTTTT
CDR3 protein: CASSPSTNEKLFF

clone size: NA
V gene: TRBV5-8
D gene: NA
J gene: TRBJ2-5
CDR3 DNA: TGTGCCAGCAGCCCACAGGAGCTGGAGACCCAGTACTTC
CDR3 protein: CASSPQELETQYF

clone size: NA
V gene: TRBV12-5
D gene: NA
J gene: TRBJ2-7
CDR3 DNA: TGTGCTAGTGGGCGGGACAGTGGCGAGCAGTACTTC
CDR3 protein: CASGRDSGEQYF

clone size: few
V gene: TRBV4-1
D gene: TRBD1
J gene: TRBJ1-5
CDR3 DNA: TGCGCCAGCAGCCATCTACAGGGGGGCAATCAGCCCCAGCATTTT
CDR3 protein: CASSHLQGGNQPQHF

clone size: once
V gene: TRBV12-3/TRBV12-4
D gene: NA
J gene: TRBJ2-1
CDR3 DNA: TGTGCCAGCAGTCCGACAGGCAATGAGCAGTTCTTC
CDR3 protein: CASSPTGNEQFF

clone size: once
V gene: TRBV7-9
D gene: NA
J gene: TRBJ2-6
CDR3 DNA: TGTGCCACCCTGCTCGCGCAGGGAGGCCCTGGGGCCAACGTCCTGACTTTC
CDR3 protein: CATLLAQGGPGANVLTF

clone size: few
V gene: TRBV5-4
D gene: TRBD1
J gene: TRBJ1-6
CDR3 DNA: TGTGCCAGCAGCCATCCGGGACAGGGGGATTCACCCCTCCACTTT
CDR3 protein: CASSHPGQGDSPLHF

clone size: NA
V gene: TRBV5-6
D gene: TRBD1
J gene: TRBJ2-5
CDR3 DNA: TGTGCCAGCAGCAACCAGACAGGGTTGGAGACCCAGTACTTC
CDR3 protein: CASSNQTGLETQYF

clone size: NA
V gene: TRBV6-5
D gene: TRBD1
J gene: TRBJ2-5
CDR3 DNA: TGTGCCAGCAGTATGGGACAGCAAGAGACCCAGTACTTC
CDR3 protein: CASSMGQQETQYF

clone size: NA
V gene: TRBV18
D gene: TRBD1
J gene: TRBJ1-6
CDR3 DNA: TGTGCCAGCTCACTAACGGGACAGCGGGATTCACCCCTCCACTTT
CDR3 protein: CASSLTGQRDSPLHF